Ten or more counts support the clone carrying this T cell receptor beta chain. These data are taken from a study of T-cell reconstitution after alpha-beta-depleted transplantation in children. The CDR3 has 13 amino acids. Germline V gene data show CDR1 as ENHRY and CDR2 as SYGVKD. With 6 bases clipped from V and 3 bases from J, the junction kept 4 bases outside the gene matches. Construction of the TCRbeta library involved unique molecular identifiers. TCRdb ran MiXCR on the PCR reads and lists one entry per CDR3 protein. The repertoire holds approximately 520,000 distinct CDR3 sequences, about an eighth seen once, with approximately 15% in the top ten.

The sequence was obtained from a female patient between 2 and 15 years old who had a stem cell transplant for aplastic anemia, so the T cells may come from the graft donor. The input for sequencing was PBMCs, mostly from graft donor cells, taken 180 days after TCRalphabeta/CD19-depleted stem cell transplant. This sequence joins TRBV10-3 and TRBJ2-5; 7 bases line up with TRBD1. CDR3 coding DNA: TGTGCCATCAGGAGACAGGGTGAAGAGACCCAGTACTTC. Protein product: CAIRRQGEETQYF.